This record concerns one T cell receptor (beta chain) sequence. This record belongs to a study of T-cell memory formation after mild COVID-19. The CDR3 consists of 14 residues. Trimming removed 4 bases from V and 6 bases from J; junction bases left unmatched: 6. CDR1 and CDR2 (germline): MNHEY, SVGEGT. TCRdb fed the 5' RACE reads into MiXCR, producing one record per CDR3 protein. This sample has 400,000 or so distinct CDR3 sequences, with 20% found just once. The sequence derives from an adult woman who had mild COVID-19 (a few samples of this study predate the infection). Cell type and time point are not known. Sequencing was performed on PBMCs or a T cell subset sorted from them (not recorded which). This chain links TRBV6-2 or TRBV6-3 with TRBJ2-1; 7 bases are a match to TRBD1. This CDR3 reads CASSSQGMVNEQFF. CDR3 sequence (DNA): TGTGCCAGCAGTTCACAGGGGATGGTCAATGAGCAGTTCTTC.